This T cell receptor beta chain stems from a study of blood T cell repertoires in COVID-19. Study information: The United States, Italy and Spain supplied acute and convalescent COVID-19 samples. The cDNA or gDNA used as material had been derived from T cells, B-cell-depleted T cells, or PBMCs.

The CDR3 runs to 14 residues. Germline V gives CDR1 SGHRS, CDR2 YFSETQ. Trimming left V 0 bases short and J 4 bases short, with 10 bases between. Authors' processing steps: Amplification of reference gene primers was used by the study to estimate nucleated cell counts. Sequencing used immunoSEQ multiplex PCR; TCRdb keeps in-frame clones, though not all of them. D and trimming were read from the DNA, whereas the V and J calls and clone size are those reported in that table. The sample has under 250,000 clones, 89% seen once; the top ten hold around 6.5%. The specimen was peripheral blood. J is TRBJ1-2 and V is TRBV5-1, with D unresolved. This TCR came from a man aged 55 to 70 who had recovered from COVID-19. Here the CDR3 DNA reads TGCGCCAGCAGCTTGGCATCGGGAGTCTATGGCTACACCTTC. Translation: CASSLASGVYGYTF. The variable domain in full, completed from reference TRBV5-1 and TRBJ1-2, reads KAGVTQTPRYLIKTRGQQVTLSCSPISGHRSVSWYQQTPGQGLQFLFEYFSETQRNKGNFPGRFSGRQFSNSRSEMNVSTLELGDSALYLCASSLASGVYGYTFGSGTRLTVV.